This T cell receptor beta chain was identified during a study of T cell changes during pregnancy in multiple sclerosis. The CDR3 covers 14 residues. Unmatched junction bases numbered 4, after V lost 6 bases and J lost 1 base. Germline V CDR1 and CDR2: MNHEY, SVGAGI. The repertoire was sequenced with immunoSEQ multiplex PCR; TCRdb's copy has only in-frame clones and lacks some. The table records around 30,000 clones, roughly nine tenths of them present only once. This TCR was sampled from a female donor with multiple sclerosis, enrolled in a pregnancy study. This chain joins TRBV6-5 and TRBJ1-1, with TRBD1 matching 8 bases. The starting material was CD4+ T cells from peripheral blood mononuclear cells, obtained in the second trimester of pregnancy. This chain's CDR3 is CASSHRGGNTEAFF. CDR3 nucleotides: TGTGCCAGCAGCCACAGGGGGGGGAACACTGAAGCTTTCTTT.